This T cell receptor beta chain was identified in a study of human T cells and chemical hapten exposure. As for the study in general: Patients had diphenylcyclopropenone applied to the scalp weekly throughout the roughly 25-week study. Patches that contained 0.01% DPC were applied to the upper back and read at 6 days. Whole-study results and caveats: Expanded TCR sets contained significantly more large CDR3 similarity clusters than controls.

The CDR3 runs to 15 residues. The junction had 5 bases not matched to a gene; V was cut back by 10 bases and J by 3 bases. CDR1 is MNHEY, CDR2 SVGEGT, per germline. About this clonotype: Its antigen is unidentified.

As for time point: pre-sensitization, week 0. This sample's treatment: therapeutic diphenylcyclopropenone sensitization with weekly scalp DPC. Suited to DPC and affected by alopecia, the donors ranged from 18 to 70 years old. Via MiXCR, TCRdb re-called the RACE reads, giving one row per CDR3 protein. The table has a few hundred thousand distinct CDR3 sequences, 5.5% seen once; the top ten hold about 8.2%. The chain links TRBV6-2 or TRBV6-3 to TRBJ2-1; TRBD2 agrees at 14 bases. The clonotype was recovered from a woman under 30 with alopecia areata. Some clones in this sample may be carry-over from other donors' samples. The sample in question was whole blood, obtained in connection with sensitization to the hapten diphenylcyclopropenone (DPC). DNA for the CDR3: TGTGCCACCCGACTAGCGGGGGGGCTCTACAATGAGCAGTTCTTC. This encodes CATRLAGGLYNEQFF.